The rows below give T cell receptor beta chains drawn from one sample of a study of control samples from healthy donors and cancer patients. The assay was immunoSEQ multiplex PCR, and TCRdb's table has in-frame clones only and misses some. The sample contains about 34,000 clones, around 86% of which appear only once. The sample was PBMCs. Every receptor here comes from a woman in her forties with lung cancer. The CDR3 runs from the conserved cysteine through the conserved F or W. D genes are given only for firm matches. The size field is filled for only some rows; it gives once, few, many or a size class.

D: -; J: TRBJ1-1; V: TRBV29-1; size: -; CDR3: CSVVPRGPEAFF; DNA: TGCAGCGTTGTCCCCAGGGGACCTGAAGCTTTCTTT
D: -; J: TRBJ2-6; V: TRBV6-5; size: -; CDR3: CASSSRRETGANVLTF; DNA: TGTGCCAGCAGTTCGCGGAGGGAAACTGGGGCCAACGTCCTGACTTTC
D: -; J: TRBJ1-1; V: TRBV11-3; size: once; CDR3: CASSAIRGFNTEAFF; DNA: TGTGCCAGCAGCGCGATTCGGGGGTTCAACACTGAAGCTTTCTTT
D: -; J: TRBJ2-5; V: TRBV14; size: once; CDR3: CASSHRVRRDQYF; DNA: TGTGCCAGCAGCCATCGTGTCCGGCGGGACCAGTACTTC
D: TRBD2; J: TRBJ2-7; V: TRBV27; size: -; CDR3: CASSPGRVGEQYF; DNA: TGTGCCAGCTCCCCCGGGAGGGTTGGTGAGCAGTACTTC
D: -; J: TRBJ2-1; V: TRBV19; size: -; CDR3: CASRRRSNEQFF; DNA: TGTGCCAGTAGACGGAGGAGCAATGAGCAGTTCTTC
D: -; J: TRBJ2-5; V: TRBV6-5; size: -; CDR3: CASSVAGETQYF; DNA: TGTGCCAGCAGCGTGGCGGGGGAGACCCAGTACTTC
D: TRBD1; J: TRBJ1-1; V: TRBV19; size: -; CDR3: CASRPGQTTAEAFF; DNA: TGTGCCAGTAGACCGGGACAGACTACGGCTGAAGCTTTCTTT
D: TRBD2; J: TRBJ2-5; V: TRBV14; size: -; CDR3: CASSPGTSGGVKETQYF; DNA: TGTGCCAGCAGCCCCGGGACTAGCGGGGGAGTCAAGGAGACCCAGTACTTC
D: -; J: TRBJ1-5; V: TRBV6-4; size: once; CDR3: CASSRDSTGGPQHF; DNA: TGTGCCAGCAGTCGAGACTCCACGGGAGGGCCCCAGCATTTT
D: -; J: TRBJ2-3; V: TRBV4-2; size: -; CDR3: CASSPPGTDTQYF; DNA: TGTGCCAGCAGCCCGCCGGGCACAGATACGCAGTATTTT
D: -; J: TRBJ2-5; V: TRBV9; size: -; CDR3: CASSVSGISQETQYF; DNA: TGTGCCAGCAGCGTGTCAGGTATCTCCCAAGAGACCCAGTACTTC
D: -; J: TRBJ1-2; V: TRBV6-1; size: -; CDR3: CASSEGRGRTTNYGYTF; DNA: TGTGCCAGCAGTGAAGGGCGGGGCAGGACAACTAACTATGGCTACACCTTC
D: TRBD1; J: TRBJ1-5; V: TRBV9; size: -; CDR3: CASSGGQGDNQPQHF; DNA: TGTGCCAGCAGTGGGGGACAGGGGGACAATCAGCCCCAGCATTTT
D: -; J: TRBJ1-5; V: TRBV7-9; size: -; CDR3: CASSLAGGSNQPQHF; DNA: TGTGCCAGCAGCTTAGCAGGGGGAAGCAATCAGCCCCAGCATTTT
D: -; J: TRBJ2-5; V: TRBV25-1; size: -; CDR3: CASSESLEETQYF; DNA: TGTGCCAGCAGTGAATCCCTAGAAGAGACCCAGTACTTC
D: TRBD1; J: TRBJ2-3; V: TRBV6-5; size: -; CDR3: CASSRTGTGVDTQYF; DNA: TGTGCCAGCAGTCGAACCGGGACAGGGGTGGATACGCAGTATTTT
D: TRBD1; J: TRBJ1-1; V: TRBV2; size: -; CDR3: CASSVLGQGSAFF; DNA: TGTGCCAGCAGTGTATTGGGACAGGGGTCGGCTTTCTTT
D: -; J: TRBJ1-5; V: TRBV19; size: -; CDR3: CASSIRVGVGNQPQHF; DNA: TGTGCCAGTAGTATAAGGGTAGGGGTCGGCAATCAGCCCCAGCATTTT
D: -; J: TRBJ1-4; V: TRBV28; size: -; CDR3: CASSLAQLNEKLFF; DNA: TGTGCCAGCAGTTTGGCACAGCTTAATGAAAAACTGTTTTTT
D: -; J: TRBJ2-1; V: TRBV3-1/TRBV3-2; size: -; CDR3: CASSLQMIAAGEQFF; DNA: TGTGCCAGCAGCCTTCAGATGATAGCCGCCGGTGAGCAGTTCTTC
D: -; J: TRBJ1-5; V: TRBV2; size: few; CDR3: CASRAISNQPQHF; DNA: TGTGCCAGCAGGGCTATAAGCAATCAGCCCCAGCATTTT
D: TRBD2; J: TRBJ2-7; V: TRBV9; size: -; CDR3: CARGGSHPHEQYF; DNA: TGTGCCAGGGGGGGGAGTCACCCCCACGAGCAGTACTTC
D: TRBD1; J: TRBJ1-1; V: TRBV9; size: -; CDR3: CASSEWDRMNTEAFF; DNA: TGTGCCAGCAGCGAATGGGACAGGATGAACACTGAAGCTTTCTTT
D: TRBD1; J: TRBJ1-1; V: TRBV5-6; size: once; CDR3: CASSVGDRVQAFF; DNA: TGTGCCAGCAGCGTTGGGGACAGGGTACAAGCTTTCTTT
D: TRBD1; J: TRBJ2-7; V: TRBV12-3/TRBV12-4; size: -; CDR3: CASSQDRLYEQYF; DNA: TGTGCCAGCAGCCAGGACAGGCTCTACGAGCAGTACTTC
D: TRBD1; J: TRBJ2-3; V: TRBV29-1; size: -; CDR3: CSVEQGAEGTQYF; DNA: TGCAGCGTGGAACAGGGGGCGGAGGGTACGCAGTATTTT
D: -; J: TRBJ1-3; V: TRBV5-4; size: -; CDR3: CASSLRRGDGNTIYF; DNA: TGTGCCAGCAGCTTAAGGAGGGGTGATGGAAACACCATATATTTT
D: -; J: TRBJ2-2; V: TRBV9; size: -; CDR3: CASSVDLGTGELFF; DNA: TGTGCCAGCAGCGTAGATTTGGGTACCGGGGAGCTGTTTTTT
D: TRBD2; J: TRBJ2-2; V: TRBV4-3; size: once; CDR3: CASSRTSGGAGELFF; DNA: TGCGCCAGCAGCCGGACTAGCGGGGGGGCCGGGGAGCTGTTTTTT
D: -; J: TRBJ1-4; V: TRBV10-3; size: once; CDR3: CAISEGQVLNEKLFF; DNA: TGTGCCATCAGCGAGGGTCAGGTCCTTAATGAAAAACTGTTTTTT
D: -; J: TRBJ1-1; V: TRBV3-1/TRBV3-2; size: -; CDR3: CASSQDPGGNTEAFF; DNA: TGTGCCAGCAGCCAAGATCCTGGAGGGAACACTGAAGCTTTCTTT
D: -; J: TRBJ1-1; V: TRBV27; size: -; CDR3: CASSWGEDTEAFF; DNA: TGTGCCAGCAGCTGGGGGGAAGACACTGAAGCTTTCTTT
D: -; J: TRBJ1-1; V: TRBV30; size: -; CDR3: CALTWVSTEAFF; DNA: TGTGCCCTGACGTGGGTTAGCACTGAAGCTTTCTTT
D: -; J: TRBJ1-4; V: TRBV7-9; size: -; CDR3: CASSHPIGRGMEKLFF; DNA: TGTGCCAGCAGTCATCCAATTGGACGGGGGATGGAAAAACTGTTTTTT
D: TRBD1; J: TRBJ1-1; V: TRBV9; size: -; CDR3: CASSVGVDRVGEAFF; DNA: TGTGCCAGCAGCGTAGGGGTCGACAGGGTCGGCGAAGCTTTCTTT
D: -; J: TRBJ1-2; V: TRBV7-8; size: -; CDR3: CASSLKIAALNYGYTF; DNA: TGTGCCAGCAGCTTAAAGATTGCAGCCCTCAACTATGGCTACACCTTC
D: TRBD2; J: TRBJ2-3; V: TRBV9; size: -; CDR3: CASSVSGGHPDTQYF; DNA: TGTGCCAGCAGCGTTAGCGGGGGGCACCCAGATACGCAGTATTTT
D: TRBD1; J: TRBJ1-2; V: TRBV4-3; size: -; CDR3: CASSQDPGQGGIYGYTF; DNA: TGCGCCAGCAGCCAAGATCCCGGGCAGGGGGGCATCTATGGCTACACCTTC
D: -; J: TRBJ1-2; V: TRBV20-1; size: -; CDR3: CSAVNDGYTF; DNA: TGCAGTGCCGTGAATGATGGCTACACCTTC
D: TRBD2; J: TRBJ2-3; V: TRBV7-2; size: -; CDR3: CASSSLAGGRDTQYF; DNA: TGTGCCAGCAGCTCCTTAGCGGGGGGCCGGGATACGCAGTATTTT
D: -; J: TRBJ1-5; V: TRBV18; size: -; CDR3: CASSPGVGNQPQHF; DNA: TGTGCCAGCTCACCAGGGGTGGGCAATCAGCCCCAGCATTTT
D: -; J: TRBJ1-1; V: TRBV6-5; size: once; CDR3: CASKPRVNTEAFF; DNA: TGTGCCAGCAAACCGCGAGTGAACACTGAAGCTTTCTTT
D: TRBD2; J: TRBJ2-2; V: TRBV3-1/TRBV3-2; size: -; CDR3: CASSQARGGLGELFF; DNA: TGTGCCAGCAGCCAAGCGCGGGGGGGCCTCGGGGAGCTGTTTTTT
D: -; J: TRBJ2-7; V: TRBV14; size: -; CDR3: CASSQWSSHEQYF; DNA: TGTGCCAGCAGCCAATGGTCGTCGCACGAGCAGTACTTC
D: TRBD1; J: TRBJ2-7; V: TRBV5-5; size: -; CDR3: CASSLEPGTGMTYEQYF; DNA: TGTGCCAGCAGCTTGGAGCCCGGGACAGGAATGACCTACGAGCAGTACTTC
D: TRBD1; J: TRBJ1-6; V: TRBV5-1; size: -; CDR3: CASSLGQGDTSPLHF; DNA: TGCGCCAGCAGCTTGGGACAGGGTGATACTTCACCCCTCCACTTT